The 2 T cell receptor beta chains below were found in one sample sequenced in a study of T cell changes during pregnancy in multiple sclerosis. Method: immunoSEQ multiplex PCR; TCRdb's copy keeps in-frame clones and lacks some. The sample lists some 70,000 clones; about 91% were seen once. The sample consisted of peripheral blood, taken in the second trimester of pregnancy. These receptors came from a female donor in good health, enrolled as a control in a pregnancy study.

The chain recombines TRBV30 with TRBJ1-5; no reliable D call. CDR3 length equals 12 residues. V lost 3 bases, J lost 7 bases, and 10 bases lay in between. Germline V gives CDR1 GTSNPN, CDR2 SVGIG (reference sequence). The CDR3 DNA reads TGTGCCTGGAGGAGGGAGGGACAGCCCCAGCATTTT. This encodes CAWRREGQPQHF.

This chain connects TRBV4-3 to TRBJ1-1, with D perhaps TRBD1 (6 bases). The ends were cut back, 2 bases at V and 2 bases at J, with 12 bases in the middle. Germline lookup yields CDR1 LGHNA and CDR2 YSLEER. The CDR3 consists of 15 residues. The CDR3 region has the DNA TGCGCCAGCAGCCAACTGACAGGAGGAAACACTGAAGCTTTCTTT. Translating it yields CASSQLTGGNTEAFF.